What follows are 3 T cell receptor beta chains derived from one specimen sequenced in a study of blood T cell repertoires in COVID-19. Generated by immunoSEQ multiplex PCR, the TCRdb table keeps only in-frame clones and is missing some. The table lists 150,000 to 200,000 clones, roughly 90% of them singletons. The sequenced sample consisted of peripheral blood. Receptors were obtained from a man aged 25-45 years with COVID-19, enrolled during active disease.

The rearrangement links TRBV7-2 to TRBJ1-2; TRBD1 matches 8 bases. Per the germline V gene, CDR1 is SGHTA and CDR2 is FQGNSA. This CDR3 comprises 14 residues. V was clipped by 5 bases and J by 4 bases; unmatched bases: 6. The CDR3, as DNA: TGTGCCAGCAGCGGACGACAGGGGACCTATGGCTACACCTTC. As protein: CASSGRQGTYGYTF.

CDR3 protein: CASSPGLAGGLGEQFF. In nucleotides, the CDR3 is TGTGCCAGCAGCCCCGGACTAGCGGGGGGGCTAGGTGAGCAGTTCTTC. The chain employs TRBV5-4 and TRBJ2-1, with 15 bases aligning to TRBD2. J was trimmed by 9 bases and V by 4 bases; bases with no gene match: 8. The CDR3 is made up of 16 amino acids. The germline CDR1 and CDR2 sequences are SGHNT and YYREEE (reference sequence).

The J gene is TRBJ2-5, the V gene TRBV6-2 or TRBV6-3, with 7 bases identical to TRBD2. Germline CDR1 MNHEY, CDR2 SVGEGT. The CDR3 totals 14 residues. The junction had 9 bases not matched to a gene; V was cut back by 6 bases and J by 5 bases. In nucleotides, the CDR3 is TGTGCCAGCAGCTCGGGGGGTTGGCTCGAGACCCAGTACTTC. Protein sequence: CASSSGGWLETQYF.